Each of the 25 T cell receptor beta chains below was sequenced from the same sample in a study of blood T cell repertoires in COVID-19. Generated by immunoSEQ multiplex PCR, the TCRdb table keeps only in-frame clones and is missing some. This table has 86,000 or so clones, roughly 96% appearing once. The specimen sequenced was peripheral blood. These receptors were obtained from a human donor with active COVID-19. The donor label of this sample is uncertain.

The chain joins TRBV6-6 to TRBJ1-5, with TRBD1 as a possible D gene (6 bases). The V gene lost 6 bases and the J gene lost 7 bases, with 19 bases spanning the gap. The CDR3 runs 15 residues. From germline, CDR1 is MNHNY and CDR2 SVGAGI (reference sequence). CDR3 DNA: TGTGCCAGCAGCTACCCGGGGGGCGCCAACCAGCCCCAGCATTTT. Encoded protein: CASSYPGGANQPQHF.

V gene TRBV18 combines with J gene TRBJ2-4; D is possibly TRBD2 (5 bases). Germline V gene sequence: CDR1 KGHSH, CDR2 LQKENI. This CDR3 is built from 16 residues. Trimming shortened V by 0 bases and J by 9 bases, and 18 bases separated the two germline ends. CDR3 DNA: TGTGCCAGCTCACCACCGAGTAGGACTCGCCTGGGCATTCAGTACTTC. It yields the protein CASSPPSRTRLGIQYF. Filled out from reference TRBV18 and TRBJ2-4, the complete variable domain reads NAGVMQNPRHLVRRRGQEARLRCSPMKGHSHVYWYRQLPEEGLKFMVYLQKENIIDESGMPKERFSAEFPKEGPSILRIQQVVRGDSAAYFCASSPPSRTRLGIQYFGAGTRLSVL.

The gene calls are TRBV7-2 and TRBJ1-1, with D unclear. There are 14 residues in the CDR3. The germline V gene has CDR1 SGHTA and CDR2 FQGNSA. V lost 2 bases and J lost 4, with 11 bases in between. CDR3 in DNA: TGTGCCAGCAGCTTACGACAACTTGTCACTGAAGCTTTCTTT. Encoded protein: CASSLRQLVTEAFF.

The J gene is TRBJ2-1, the V gene TRBV18, with 7 bases fitting TRBD2. This CDR3 spans 16 amino acids. With V trimmed by 3 bases and J by 1 base, 6 bases remained unmatched. The V gene's germline CDR1 is KGHSH and CDR2 LQKENI. The CDR3 here is CASSPPLRESYNEQFF. In nucleotides, the CDR3 is TGTGCCAGCTCACCTCCCCTGCGGGAGTCCTACAATGAGCAGTTCTTC.

The chain has TRBV12-3 or TRBV12-4 and TRBJ1-2, with unresolved D. Trimming cost V 9 bases and J 8 bases, with 19 bases left between them. CDR3 length: 13 amino acids. The CDR3 DNA reads as TGTGCCAGTCAAAAGGGAGGGTTTAACGGCTACACCTTC. Amino acids: CASQKGGFNGYTF.

The V gene is TRBV5-1, the J gene TRBJ2-3, with D unclear. Looked up from germline, CDR1 is SGHRS and CDR2 is YFSETQ. The CDR3 is 14 residues long. Trimming left V 2 bases short and J 6 bases short, with 13 bases between. CDR3 residues: CASSFGSAPDTQYF. The CDR3 nucleotides are TGCGCCAGCAGCTTTGGTAGTGCGCCGGATACGCAGTATTTT.

J is TRBJ1-6 and V is TRBV7-6; the D is unclear. Germline V gene data show CDR1 as SGHVS and CDR2 as FNYEAQ. V lost 1 base, J lost 0 bases, and 7 bases lay in between. CDR3 length: 16 amino acids. In DNA form, the CDR3 reads TGTGCCAGCAGCTTAGTGCAGTACTCCTATAATTCACCCCTCCACTTT. As protein: CASSLVQYSYNSPLHF.

The chain joins TRBV29-1 to TRBJ1-5; possibly TRBD1 for D (5 bases). This CDR3 has 13 amino acids. Trimming took off 4 bases at V and 4 bases at J, with 11 bases between the two ends. Germline CDR1 SQVTM, CDR2 ANQGSEA. CDR3 sequence: CSVAGGHNQPQHF. CDR3 nucleotides: TGCAGCGTTGCCGGGGGTCATAATCAGCCCCAGCATTTT.

The chain has TRBV7-9 and TRBJ2-3; D gene uncertain. Trimming pared 5 bases from V and 6 bases from J, leaving 6 bases between. This CDR3 comprises 11 residues. From germline, CDR1 is SEHNR and CDR2 FQNEAQ (reference sequence). CDR3 sequence: CASSLEDTQYF. CDR3 DNA: TGTGCCAGCAGCCTGGAGGATACGCAGTATTTT.

J is TRBJ2-7 and V is TRBV19; 10 bases match TRBD1. The V and J ends lost 5 bases and 2 bases, in that order; junction bases with no gene match: 6. Per germline, CDR1 LNHDA and CDR2 SQIVND (reference sequence). The CDR3 contains 15 residues. In DNA, the CDR3 is TGTGCCAGTAGTCTCTCCGGGACAGGGGCCTACGAGCAGTACTTC. It encodes CASSLSGTGAYEQYF.

The V gene is TRBV24-1, the J gene TRBJ2-2, with no clear D. CDR3 length equals 13 residues. The V gene's germline CDR1 is KGHDR and CDR2 SFDVKD. V lost 1 base to trimming and J lost 3 bases, with 2 bases between them. The CDR3, as DNA: TGTGCCACCAGTGATTTCTACACCGGGGAGCTGTTTTTT. Amino acids: CATSDFYTGELFF.

The chain recombines TRBV4-1 with TRBJ1-4; TRBD1 aligns across 8 bases. V was pared by 3 bases and J by 8 bases, with 11 bases of the junction left unmatched. CDR1 is MGHRA, CDR2 YSYEKL, per germline. This CDR3 has 16 residues. CDR3 amino acids: CASSHPSQGVGEKLFF. The CDR3 coding sequence is TGCGCCAGCAGCCACCCCTCACAGGGGGTGGGGGAAAAACTGTTTTTT.

This rearrangement joins TRBV28 to TRBJ2-3; 10 bases are a match to TRBD2. Trimming removed 8 bases from V and 3 bases from J; junction bases left unmatched: 14. Germline assignment: CDR1 MDHEN and CDR2 SYDVKM. This CDR3 is 17 amino acids long. CDR3: CASRRGLSGRMTDTQYF. CDR3 in DNA: TGTGCCAGCCGCAGGGGCCTTAGCGGGAGGATGACAGATACGCAGTATTTT.

This clone appeared once. V usage is TRBV25-1 and J usage is TRBJ2-1, with 10 bases matching TRBD2. After removal of 1 base from V and 8 bases from J, the junction contained 8 bases not matched to a gene. From germline, CDR1 is MGHDK and CDR2 SYGVNS. The CDR3 covers 16 residues. Here the CDR3 DNA reads TGTGCCAGCAGTGAATCCAAGCGGGGGGGCCTTGATGAGCAGTTCTTC. This gives the protein CASSESKRGGLDEQFF.

In this sample, this clone turned up a few times. J is TRBJ2-7 and V is TRBV7-9; possible D gene TRBD1, 5 bases. V gave up 5 bases and J gave up 4 bases, with 18 bases separating them. CDR1 SEHNR and CDR2 FQNEAQ come from the germline V gene (reference sequence). The CDR3 length is 15 residues. The CDR3 region has the DNA TGTGCCAGCAGCCACAAACAGGTCCCTCTTTACGAGCAGTACTTC. Residues: CASSHKQVPLYEQYF.

V usage is TRBV29-1 and J usage is TRBJ2-2; 9 positions agree with TRBD1. CDR1 and CDR2 (germline): SQVTM, ANQGSEA. The CDR3 runs to 16 residues. The V segment lost 6 bases and the J segment 5 bases; nucleotides outside the gene matches: 13. CDR3 residues: CSVAVEDRGGTGELFF. The CDR3 DNA is TGCAGCGTGGCGGTTGAGGACAGGGGTGGGACCGGGGAGCTGTTTTTT.

The CDR3 region is CASSLFWGTGREKLFF. The CDR3 region has the DNA TGTGCCAGCAGCTTATTCTGGGGGACAGGGCGGGAAAAACTGTTTTTT. The chain has TRBV7-9 and TRBJ1-4, with TRBD1 matching 9 bases. V was pared by 2 bases and J by 8 bases, with 9 bases of the junction left unmatched. The CDR3 is 16 residues long. In germline, CDR1 is SEHNR, CDR2 FQNEAQ (reference sequence).

V gene TRBV9 combines with J gene TRBJ2-3; TRBD1 agrees at 10 bases. The CDR3 totals 14 residues. Germline V gene data show CDR1 as SGDLS and CDR2 as YYNGEE. V lost 0 bases and J lost 7; bases outside the gene matches: 2. This CDR3 reads CASSVGTGGNTQYF. DNA for the CDR3: TGTGCCAGCAGCGTAGGGACAGGGGGGAATACGCAGTATTTT.

This chain joins TRBV3-1 (or the pseudogene TRBV3-2) and TRBJ2-1; TRBD2 matches 15 bases. The germline CDR1 and CDR2 sequences are LGHDT and YNNKEL (reference sequence). V was clipped by 0 bases and J by 10 bases; unmatched bases: 4. The CDR3 is made up of 16 amino acids. CDR3 residues: CASSQDLGLAGGEQFF. CDR3 coding DNA: TGTGCCAGCAGCCAAGATTTGGGACTAGCGGGGGGCGAGCAGTTCTTC.

The CDR3 spells CASSLHLRGTDTQYF. The CDR3 nucleotides read TGTGCCAGCAGCCTCCATCTCCGCGGCACAGATACGCAGTATTTT. J is TRBJ2-3 and V is TRBV7-8; D call uncertain. V lost 5 bases and J 1 base, leaving 13 bases between the germline ends. The CDR3 has 15 residues. Germline CDR1 reads SGHVS; CDR2 reads FQNEAQ.

The J gene is TRBJ2-1, the V gene TRBV12-5; weak D call: TRBD1 (5 bases). Germline V CDR1 and CDR2: LGHNT, FRNRAP. V lost 2 bases to trimming and J lost 0 bases, with 11 bases between them. The CDR3 runs to 16 residues. DNA of the CDR3: TGTGCTAGTGGTTTGTTTCCAGGGCGCTCCTACAATGAGCAGTTCTTC. This encodes CASGLFPGRSYNEQFF. The complete variable domain, with remaining parts taken from reference TRBV12-5 and TRBJ2-1, reads DARVTQTPRHKVTEMGQEVTMRCQPILGHNTVFWYRQTMMQGLELLAYFRNRAPLDDSGMPKDRFSAEMPDATLATLKIQPSEPRDSAVYFCASGLFPGRSYNEQFFGPGTRLTVL.

This chain connects TRBV7-6 to TRBJ2-6; D might be TRBD2 (6 bases). Germline V CDR1 and CDR2: SGHVS, FNYEAQ. The length of the CDR3 is 21 residues. Trimming removed 1 base from V and 0 bases from J, with 22 bases in between. CDR3 residues: CASSLDPLTGLRRSGANVLTF. Here the CDR3 DNA reads TGTGCCAGCAGCTTAGATCCTTTGACGGGACTCCGTCGCTCTGGGGCCAACGTCCTGACTTTC.

V and J are TRBV6-6 and TRBJ2-7; the D is unclear. CDR1 is MNHNY, CDR2 SVGAGI, per germline (reference sequence). The CDR3 consists of 13 residues. V dropped 7 bases and J dropped 6 bases, with 16 bases sitting between them. The CDR3 is CASTGGQRFEQYF. CDR3 bases: TGTGCCAGCACGGGTGGCCAGAGATTCGAGCAGTACTTC.

This sequence joins TRBV2 and TRBJ2-1; TRBD2 matches 13 bases. V shed 5 bases, J shed 9 bases, and the junction held 7 bases outside the gene matches. This CDR3 has 15 amino acids. Germline V gene sequence: CDR1 SNHLY, CDR2 FYNNEI. CDR3 nucleotide sequence: TGTGCCAGCAGTCCCAGGACTAGCGGGGGATTTGAGCAGTTCTTC. The encoded protein is CASSPRTSGGFEQFF.

This clone is medium-sized in the sample. V is TRBV7-8 and J is TRBJ2-7; 8 bases agree with TRBD2. CDR1 and CDR2 from the germline V gene are SGHVS and FQNEAQ. This CDR3 spans 14 amino acids. The J segment lost 5 bases and the V segment lost 1 base, leaving 4 bases of the junction unmatched. CDR3 loop: CASSLVIGGDEQYF. DNA of the CDR3: TGTGCCAGCAGCTTAGTTATCGGGGGGGACGAGCAGTACTTC.